What follows are 5 T cell receptor beta chains derived from one specimen sequenced in a study of blood T cell repertoires in COVID-19. TCRdb's copy holds only in-frame clones and misses some; the assay was immunoSEQ multiplex PCR. The sample has roughly 38,000 clones, roughly 70% seen once. Input material: peripheral blood. The receptors shown here come from a man aged 65 to 85 with COVID-19, enrolled during active disease.

The chain joins TRBV2 to TRBJ2-7, with a weak D call TRBD2 (7 bases). Germline loops: CDR1 SNHLY, CDR2 FYNNEI. This CDR3 spans 14 amino acids. The germline V and J ends were trimmed by 7 bases and 0 bases, with 13 bases remaining between them. This chain's CDR3 is CASTKGEGSYEQYF. The CDR3 region has the DNA TGTGCCAGCACCAAGGGGGAGGGCTCCTACGAGCAGTACTTC.

This clone was seen more than once but under ten times. The chain couples TRBV29-1 to TRBJ1-1, with D maybe TRBD1 (6 bases). Germline CDR1 and CDR2: SQVTM and ANQGSEA. The CDR3 is made up of 13 amino acids. V shed 3 bases and J shed 1 base, with 9 bases lying between them. For the CDR3, the DNA is TGCAGCGTTGAGAAACAGGGGAACACTGAAGCTTTCTTT. Amino acid sequence: CSVEKQGNTEAFF.

The V call is TRBV6-2 or TRBV6-3, the J call TRBJ1-2, with no clear D. Germline V gives CDR1 MNHEY, CDR2 SVGEGT. The V gene lost 3 bases and the J gene lost 5 bases, with 16 bases spanning the gap. This CDR3 has 15 amino acids. CDR3 sequence: CASSYRSGGLYGYTF. CDR3 coding DNA: TGTGCCAGCAGTTATAGGTCAGGAGGACTATATGGCTACACCTTC.

This clone was detected only a few times. The genes are TRBV29-1 and TRBJ1-1; tentatively, D is TRBD1 (6 bases). CDR3 length equals 14 residues. CDR1 and CDR2 from the germline V gene are SQVTM and ANQGSEA. V gave up 7 bases and J gave up 3 bases, with 18 bases separating them. The CDR3 nucleotides read TGCAGCGCGTACAAGGGGGACGGAGACACTGAAGCTTTCTTT. It encodes CSAYKGDGDTEAFF.

The chain employs TRBV11-2 and TRBJ1-2; no clear D. The ends were cut back, 2 bases at V and 9 bases at J, with 13 bases in the middle. The CDR3 has 13 amino acids. CDR1 is SGHAT and CDR2 is FQNNGV in the germline V gene. The CDR3 DNA reads TGTGCCAGCAGCTTAAGCGGGGAGGTGAGCTACACCTTC. Protein sequence: CASSLSGEVSYTF. The whole variable domain, filled in from reference TRBV11-2 and TRBJ1-2, reads EAGVAQSPRYKIIEKRQSVAFWCNPISGHATLYWYQQILGQGPKLLIQFQNNGVVDDSQLPKDRFSAERLKGVDSTLKIQPAKLEDSAVYLCASSLSGEVSYTFGSGTRLTVV.